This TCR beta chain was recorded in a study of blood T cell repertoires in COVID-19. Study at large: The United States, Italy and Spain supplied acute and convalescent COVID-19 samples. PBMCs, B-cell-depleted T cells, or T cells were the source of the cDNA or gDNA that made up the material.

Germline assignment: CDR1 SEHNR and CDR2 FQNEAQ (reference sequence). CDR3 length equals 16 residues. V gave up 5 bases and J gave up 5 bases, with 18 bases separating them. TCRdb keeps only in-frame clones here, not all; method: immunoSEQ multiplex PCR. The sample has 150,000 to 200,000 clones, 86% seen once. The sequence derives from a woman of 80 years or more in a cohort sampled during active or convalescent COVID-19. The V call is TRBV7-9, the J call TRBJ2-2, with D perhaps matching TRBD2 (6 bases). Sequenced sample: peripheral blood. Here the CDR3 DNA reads TGTGCCAGCAGCGATCCCGGACGGAGGGGAACCGGGGAGCTGTTTTTT. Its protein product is CASSDPGRRGTGELFF.